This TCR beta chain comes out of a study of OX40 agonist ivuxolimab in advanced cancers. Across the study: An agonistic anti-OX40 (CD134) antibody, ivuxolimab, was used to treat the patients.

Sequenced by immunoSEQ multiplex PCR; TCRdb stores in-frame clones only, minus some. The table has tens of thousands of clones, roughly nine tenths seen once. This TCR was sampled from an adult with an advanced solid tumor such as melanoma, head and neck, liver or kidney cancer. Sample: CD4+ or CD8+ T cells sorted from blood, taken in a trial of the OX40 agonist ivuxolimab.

The CDR3 nucleotides are TGTGCCAGCAGCAGTCCTACGGGTGGGACCTACGAGCAGTACTTC. Its protein is CASSSPTGGTYEQYF. The J gene is TRBJ2-7, the V gene TRBV7-9; D gene unclear. This CDR3 is built from 15 residues. The V gene lost 5 bases and the J gene lost 2 bases, with 16 bases spanning the gap. Germline lookup yields CDR1 SEHNR and CDR2 FQNEAQ (reference sequence).